Below, one T cell receptor beta chain is given with its context. This CDR3 contains 16 residues. Germline CDR1 ENHRY, CDR2 SYGVKD. V shed 4 bases and J 1 base; nucleotides not matched to a gene: 7. This entry belongs to a study of technical replicates of blood from several donors. Using immunoSEQ multiplex PCR, the repertoire was profiled, and TCRdb retains in-frame clones only, with some absent. The sample consists of about 67,000 clones, under 98% of them appearing once. The sequence was obtained from a human donor in good health. Sample: T cells isolated from PBMCs. This chain joins TRBV10-3 and TRBJ2-3, with 8 bases identical to TRBD2. DNA of the CDR3: TGTGCCATCAGTGTCGGGAGGGCATCGGGCACAGATACGCAGTATTTT. It translates to CAISVGRASGTDTQYF.